These T cell receptor beta chains were read from a single sample in a study of vaccination and CD4 T cells after COVID-19. A single record per CDR3 protein comes from TCRdb applying MiXCR to the PCR reads. Among just over 20,000 distinct CDR3 sequences listed, over 40% were seen once. No antigen is known for these receptors. Sequenced input: CD4+ T cells from blood, cultured in vitro. These receptors were obtained from a human donor who had recovered from COVID-19. CDR3s include the opening cysteine and the closing phenylalanine or tryptophan. Some rows mark clone size as missing; the rest say once, few, many or name a class of expanded clone.

TRBJ1-1 TRBV11-2 - CASSLQGHTEAFF
TRBJ1-6 TRBV20-1 - CSARGRTGDNSPLHF
TRBJ1-6 TRBV20-1 few CSAHRGFLDNSPLHF
TRBJ1-1 TRBV6-4 once CASSSNRAGEAFF
TRBJ1-5 TRBV28 few CASSPLLEKGNQPQHF
TRBJ2-3 TRBV6-5 - CASSYRPAGTPADTQYF
TRBJ1-1 TRBV20-1 few CSARVEGRPAAFF
TRBJ2-1 TRBV7-8 - CASSFLGSYNEQFF
TRBJ2-2 TRBV20-1 few CSARASGRANTGELFF
TRBJ1-1 TRBV5-1 - CASSYTGTGRTEAFF
TRBJ2-7 TRBV20-1 - CSARQRTGATREQYF
TRBJ2-5 TRBV27 - CASSFSGTKETQYF
TRBJ2-1 TRBV27 - CASSLLSSGRDNEQFF
TRBJ2-3 TRBV11-3 - CASSTGLAGGTDTQYF
TRBJ1-2 TRBV5-4 - CASSLSVGLSYGYTF
TRBJ1-4 TRBV15 few CATSRAGSTNEKLFF
TRBJ2-3 TRBV7-7 few CASSSGLEATDTQYF
TRBJ1-1 TRBV12-3/TRBV12-4 once CASSLGGPMVVENTEAFF
TRBJ1-1 TRBV19 few CASSSAGTLMNTEAFF
TRBJ1-6 TRBV11-2 few CASSLGRESPLHF
TRBJ2-5 TRBV11-3 - CASSPSAGPYQETQYF
TRBJ2-5 TRBV27 - CASSVTSGRAETQYF
TRBJ1-5 TRBV19 few CASSFRSNQPQHF
TRBJ1-2 TRBV19 - CASSMRQDYGYTF
TRBJ1-1 TRBV20-1 - CSARPRPNRNTEAFF
TRBJ2-3 TRBV20-1 - CSARGFASTDTQYF
TRBJ1-1 TRBV7-2 - CASSRSMNTEAFF
TRBJ1-3 TRBV27 few CASSRQGADTIYF
TRBJ1-1 TRBV7-2 few CASSTHMRNTEAFF
TRBJ1-2 TRBV30 - CAWSRPGEGYGYTF
TRBJ1-5 TRBV20-1 - CSARDLGRSNQPQHF
TRBJ1-1 TRBV11-2 - CASSFGRDTEAFF
TRBJ2-5 TRBV11-2 - CASSHPTGRMTQYF
TRBJ1-2 TRBV7-8 few CASSLVGDYGYTF
TRBJ2-3 TRBV6-5 - CASSFDRDADTQYF
TRBJ1-2 TRBV5-1 - CASSLAAGLGYGYTF
TRBJ2-2 TRBV7-3 - CASSPQAGNTGELFF
TRBJ1-3 TRBV11-3 - CASSQGRYGNTIYF
TRBJ1-2 TRBV24-1 once CATSDPTVNYGYTF
TRBJ1-1 TRBV6-2/TRBV6-3 few CASTIRASAQAFF
TRBJ1-2 TRBV28 - CASFTPSPYGYTF
TRBJ1-6 TRBV2 - CASSDDSRNSPLHF
TRBJ1-2 TRBV2 - CASSVKAGQGVEGYTF
TRBJ1-2 TRBV2 - CASTLNYGYTF
TRBJ1-2 TRBV20-1 - CSARSRNYGYTF
TRBJ2-5 TRBV11-3 few CASSGQPVGETQYF
TRBJ1-2 TRBV6-1 - CASRGDTGFGYGYTF
TRBJ1-5 TRBV2 - CASSTPTGTGGLGNQPQHF
TRBJ2-7 TRBV2 - CASSESDRVGAYEQYF
TRBJ1-1 TRBV30 - CAWSLTGMAFF
TRBJ2-3 TRBV6-2/TRBV6-3 - CASSYVDTQYF
TRBJ2-1 TRBV2 - CASSVGLLAGSGDEQFF
TRBJ1-2 TRBV6-5 few CASSSGQGADYGYTF